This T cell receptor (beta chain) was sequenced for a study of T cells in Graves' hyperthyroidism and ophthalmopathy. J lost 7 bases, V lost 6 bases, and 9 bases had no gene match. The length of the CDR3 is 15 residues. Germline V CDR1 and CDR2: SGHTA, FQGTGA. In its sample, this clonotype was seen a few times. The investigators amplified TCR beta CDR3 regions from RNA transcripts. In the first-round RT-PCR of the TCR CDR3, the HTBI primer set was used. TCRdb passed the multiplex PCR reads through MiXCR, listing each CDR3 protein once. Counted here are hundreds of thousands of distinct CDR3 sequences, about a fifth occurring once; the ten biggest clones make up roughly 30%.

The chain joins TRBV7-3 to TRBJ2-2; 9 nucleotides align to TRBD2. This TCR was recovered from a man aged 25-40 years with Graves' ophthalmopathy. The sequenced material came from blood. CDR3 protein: CASSLAGGPGGELFF. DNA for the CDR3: TGTGCCAGCAGTTTGGCGGGAGGGCCCGGCGGGGAGCTGTTTTTT.